The entry below gives a single T cell receptor beta chain sequence along with its context. Its target is not known. The record originates from a study of tissue T cells after allogeneic stem cell transplantation. TCRdb's table, derived via immunoSEQ multiplex PCR, lists solely in-frame clones and lacks some. The data hold 42,000 or so clones, with roughly 92% observed a single time. The germline V gene encodes CDR1 MDHEN and CDR2 SYDVKM. The V end lost 1 base, the J end lost 3 bases, and 11 bases lay between the germline ends. The CDR3 length is 15 residues. Study-level points and caveats: TCR repertoires tracked anatomic similarity, regardless of disease or transplant status. Sampling depth was limited, and the cohort was small and clinically varied.

The chain recombines TRBV28 with TRBJ2-3; D might be TRBD2 (5 bases). The sequences come from blood, collected before transplantation. The sequence was collected from a woman between 40 and 69 years old who later had graft-versus-host disease after an allogeneic stem cell transplant. The DNA of the CDR3 is TGTGCCAGCAGTTTATATGCGGGTGGAACAGATACGCAGTATTTT. Its translation: CASSLYAGGTDTQYF.